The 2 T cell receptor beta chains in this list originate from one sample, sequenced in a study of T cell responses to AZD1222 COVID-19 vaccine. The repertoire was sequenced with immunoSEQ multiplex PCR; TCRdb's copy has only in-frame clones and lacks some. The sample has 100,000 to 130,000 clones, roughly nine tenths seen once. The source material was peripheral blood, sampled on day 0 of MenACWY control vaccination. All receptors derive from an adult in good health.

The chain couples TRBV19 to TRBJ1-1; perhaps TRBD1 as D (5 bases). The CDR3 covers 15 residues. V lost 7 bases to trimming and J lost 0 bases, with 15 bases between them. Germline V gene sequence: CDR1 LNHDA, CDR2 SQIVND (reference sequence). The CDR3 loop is CASNDGGRMNTEAFF. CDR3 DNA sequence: TGTGCCAGTAATGACGGGGGTAGGATGAACACTGAAGCTTTCTTT.

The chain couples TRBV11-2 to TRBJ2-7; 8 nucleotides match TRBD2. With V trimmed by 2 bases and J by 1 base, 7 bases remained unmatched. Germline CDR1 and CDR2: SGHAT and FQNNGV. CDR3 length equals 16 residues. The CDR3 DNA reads TGTGCCAGCAGCTTATTAAGCGGGGGTCCGTCCTACGAGCAGTACTTC. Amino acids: CASSLLSGGPSYEQYF.